This T cell receptor (beta chain) was found in a study of shared clonotypes between healthy human individuals. The CDR3 sequence is 16 residues long. Germline V lookup: CDR1 LGHNA, CDR2 YNFKEQ. J gave up 10 bases and V 3 bases, and 10 bases lay outside the gene matches. Study-wide findings and caveats: All-four-donor shared clonotypes had higher generation probabilities than non-shared clonotypes did. Naive subsets, compared against memory subsets, generally had larger estimated richness values. Naive CD4 clonotypes overlapped across a few donors at 4.5% to 5.5%.

With regard to this clone: The antigen is not known.

Each sorted subset replicate got 200 ng genomic DNA, about 33,000 genomes. TCRdb's table, derived via immunoSEQ multiplex PCR, lists solely in-frame clones and lacks some. The table lists roughly 2.2 million clones, about 92% of them singletons, with 0.39% in the top ten. The receptor's source is a man between 18 and 35 years old in good health. Some clones in this sample may be carry-over from other donors' samples. Source material: naive CD4+ T cells from PBMCs. Indicated subset: CD45RA+ positively selected. The chain couples TRBV4-2 to TRBJ2-1; 12 nucleotides agree with TRBD2. The CDR3 nucleotides are TGTGCCAGCAGCCACCTGAGGACTAGCGGGAAGGAGGAGCAGTTCTTC. Translated, it gives CASSHLRTSGKEEQFF.